This T cell receptor (beta chain) came from a study of identifying expanded T cells in peripheral blood. Sequencing used immunoSEQ multiplex PCR; TCRdb keeps in-frame clones, though not all of them. The data show about 110,000 clones, with roughly 90% seen just once and approximately 16% held by the top ten. Turning to this clone: The antigen remains undetermined.

The germline V gene has CDR1 KGHSH and CDR2 LQKENI. The CDR3 sequence is 14 residues long. V lost 3 bases and J lost 3, with 12 bases in between. Findings of the study overall: Across healthy donors, higher total template counts meant significantly greater roughly 2-week count variance. Around 1.2 clones differed between technical replicates, versus roughly 16 and 20 over time.

This TCR was recovered from a person aged 18 to 70 in good health. The chain recombines TRBV18 with TRBJ2-7; maybe TRBD1 (6 bases). Sequences were obtained from blood. This CDR3 reads CASSPGDTYYEQYF. The CDR3 DNA is TGTGCCAGCTCACCCGGGGACACCTACTACGAGCAGTACTTC.